The sequence of this T cell receptor beta chain was determined in a study of shared clonotypes between healthy human individuals. Here immunoSEQ multiplex PCR was the method, and the copy in TCRdb shows in-frame clones only, minus some. The data contain under 600,000 clones, roughly 98% of them singletons. Naive CD8 cells comprised CD45RO-negative, CCR7-positively selected cells, excluding terminally differentiated effector memory CD45RA+ cells. Sequencing was carried out using naive CD8+ T cells sorted from blood. The sequence was collected from a man aged 25-45 years in good health.

The CDR3 spells CSVEGGPDIDYGYTF. In DNA, the CDR3 is TGCAGCGTTGAGGGGGGTCCGGACATCGACTATGGCTACACCTTC. The chain links TRBV29-1 to TRBJ1-2, with D possibly matching TRBD1 (5 bases). The germline CDR1 and CDR2 sequences are SQVTM and ANQGSEA. The CDR3 has 15 residues. V gave up 3 bases and J gave up 3 bases, with 17 bases separating them.